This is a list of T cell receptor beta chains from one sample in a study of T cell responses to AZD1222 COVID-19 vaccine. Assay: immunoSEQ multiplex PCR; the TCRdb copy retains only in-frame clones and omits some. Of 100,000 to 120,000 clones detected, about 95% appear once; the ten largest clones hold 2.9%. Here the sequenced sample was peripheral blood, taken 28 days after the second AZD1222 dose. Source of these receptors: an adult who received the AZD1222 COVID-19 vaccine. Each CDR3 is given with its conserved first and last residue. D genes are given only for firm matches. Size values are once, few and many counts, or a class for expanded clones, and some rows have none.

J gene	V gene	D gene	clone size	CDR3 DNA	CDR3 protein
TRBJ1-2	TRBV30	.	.	TGTGCCTGGAGAGGTCTTGGAGGCTACACCTTC	CAWRGLGGYTF
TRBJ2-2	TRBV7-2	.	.	TGTGCCAGCAGCCCTTATACGGGGGAGCTGTTTTTT	CASSPYTGELFF
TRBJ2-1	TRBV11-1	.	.	TGTGCCAGCAGCCCTAGTTACAATGAGCAGTTCTTC	CASSPSYNEQFF
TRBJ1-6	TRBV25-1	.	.	TGTGCCAGCAGCCCCGCCACGAATAATTCACCCCTCCACTTT	CASSPATNNSPLHF
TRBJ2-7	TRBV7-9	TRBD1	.	TGTGCCAGCAGCCTTGACCGGGACAGCCATCATGTCTTC	CASSLDRDSHHVF
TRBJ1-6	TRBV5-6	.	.	TGTGCCAGCAGATATAGACAGGTCAGAAATTCACCCCTCCACTTT	CASRYRQVRNSPLHF
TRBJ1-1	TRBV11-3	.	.	TGTGCCAGCAGCTCATCCGGGACAACGAACACTGAAGCTTTCTTT	CASSSSGTTNTEAFF
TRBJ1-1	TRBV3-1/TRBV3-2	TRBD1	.	TGTGCCAGCAGCCTCGGGGACAGTTTAGCTTTCTTT	CASSLGDSLAFF
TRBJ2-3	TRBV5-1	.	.	TGCGCCAGCAGCGGGGGGACAGCTAACGCAGATACGCAGTATTTT	CASSGGTANADTQYF
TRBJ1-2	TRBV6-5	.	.	TGTGCCAGCACCACCCGGGGCGGGTATGGCTACACCTTC	CASTTRGGYGYTF
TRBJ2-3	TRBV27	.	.	TGTGCCAGCAGTTTATGGTCCACTAGCACAGATACGCAGTATTTT	CASSLWSTSTDTQYF
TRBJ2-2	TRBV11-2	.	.	TGTGCCAGCAGCTTAGCTTATTCGCCCAACACCGGGGAGCTGTTTTTT	CASSLAYSPNTGELFF
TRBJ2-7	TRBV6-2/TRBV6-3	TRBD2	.	TGTGCCAGCAGCCTGACTAGCGGGCCCTTCTACGAGCAGTACTTC	CASSLTSGPFYEQYF
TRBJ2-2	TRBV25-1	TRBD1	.	TGTGCCAGCCGACAGGGGGCGGGCGGGGAGCTGTTTTTT	CASRQGAGGELFF
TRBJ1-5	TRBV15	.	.	TGTGCCACCAGCAGAGATTGGTTGTCGGGGCCCCAGCATTTT	CATSRDWLSGPQHF
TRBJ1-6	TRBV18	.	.	TGTGCCAGCTCACCCCGGGACGAGCCGGGTTCACCCCTCCACTTT	CASSPRDEPGSPLHF
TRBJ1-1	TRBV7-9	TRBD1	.	TGTGCCGTGGTCAGGGGGCAAACTCAAGACACTGAAGCTTTCTTT	CAVVRGQTQDTEAFF
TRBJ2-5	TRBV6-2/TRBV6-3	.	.	TGTGCCAGCAGTACAAGGGACACCACGGAGACCCAGTACTTC	CASSTRDTTETQYF
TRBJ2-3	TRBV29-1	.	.	TGCAGCGTTGAAGGGGGGGCCGGGAGCACAGATACGCAGTATTTT	CSVEGGAGSTDTQYF
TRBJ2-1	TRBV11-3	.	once	TGTGCCAGCAGCCTACAGGGCAGCTCCTACAATGAGCAGTTCTTC	CASSLQGSSYNEQFF
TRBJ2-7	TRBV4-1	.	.	TGCGCCAGCAGCCAAGATGGGGGGACAGTTTCCTACGAGCAGTACTTC	CASSQDGGTVSYEQYF
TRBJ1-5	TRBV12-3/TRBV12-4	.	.	TGTGCCAGCAGGGCAGGGAAAGATCAGCCCCAGCATTTT	CASRAGKDQPQHF
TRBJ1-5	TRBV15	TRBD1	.	TGTGCCACCAGCAGATCGGGACAGGGCGCTCGTCAGCCCCAGCATTTT	CATSRSGQGARQPQHF
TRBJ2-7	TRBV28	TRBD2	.	TGTGCCAGCAGTTTTTTAGCGGGGAGGAACGAGCAGTACTTC	CASSFLAGRNEQYF
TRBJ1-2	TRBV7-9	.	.	TGTGCCAGCAGCTTAGCGACCACAGGGACTGATGGCTACACCTTC	CASSLATTGTDGYTF
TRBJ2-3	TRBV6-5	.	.	TGTGCCAGCAGTCGGGCAGATACGCAGTATTTT	CASSRADTQYF
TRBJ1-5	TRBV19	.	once	TGTGCCAGTAGGAAACAGGGAGTCGCTCAGCCCCAGCATTTT	CASRKQGVAQPQHF
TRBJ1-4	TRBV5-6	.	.	TGTGCCAGCAGCTTGGTAGGAGGGGGGTTCGAGGAAAAACTGTTTTTT	CASSLVGGGFEEKLFF
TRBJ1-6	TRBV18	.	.	TGTGCCAGCTCACCCAGGGGCACTGTTGATAATTCACCCCTCCACTTT	CASSPRGTVDNSPLHF
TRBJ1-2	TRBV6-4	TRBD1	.	TGTGCCAGCAGTGATCCCGGGACAGGGGGCCCCTACACCTTC	CASSDPGTGGPYTF
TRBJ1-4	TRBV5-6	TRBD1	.	TGTGCCAGCAGCGATTTCAGGGGGCTGGCTAATGAAAAACTGTTTTTT	CASSDFRGLANEKLFF
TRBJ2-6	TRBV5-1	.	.	TGCGCCAGCAGCTTGGCCGGGCCAGGGTCTGGGGCCAACGTCCTGACTTTC	CASSLAGPGSGANVLTF
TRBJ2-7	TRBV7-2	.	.	TGTGCCAGCAGCTTAGACCTCCCCTACGAGCAGTACTTC	CASSLDLPYEQYF
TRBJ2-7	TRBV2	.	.	TGTGCCAGCAGTCCCATCTACGAGCAGTACTTC	CASSPIYEQYF
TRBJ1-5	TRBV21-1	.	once	TGTGCCAGCAGCCGCCTCAGGACGGAACTTAATCAGCCCCAGCATTTT	CASSRLRTELNQPQHF
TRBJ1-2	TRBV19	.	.	TGTGCCAGTAGTATTTCGCGGGGAACGACTACGAACTATGGCTACACCTTC	CASSISRGTTTNYGYTF
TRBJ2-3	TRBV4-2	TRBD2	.	TGTGCCAGCAGATTACTAGCGGGGGGGGGCACAGATACGCAGTATTTT	CASRLLAGGGTDTQYF
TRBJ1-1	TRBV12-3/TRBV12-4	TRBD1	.	TGTGCCGCGCGGACAGGCGGCACTGAAGCTTTCTTT	CAARTGGTEAFF
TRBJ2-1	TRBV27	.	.	TGTGCCAGCAGTGCTTCAGGCTCCTACAATGAGCAGTTCTTC	CASSASGSYNEQFF
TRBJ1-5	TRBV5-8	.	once	TGTGCCAGCAGCCGATATAGCAATCAGCCCCAGCATTTT	CASSRYSNQPQHF